Described below is a single T cell receptor beta chain sequence and its context. Its antigen is not identified. The data were obtained in a study of blood T cells in healthy people across ages. The wider study: The capture of about one barcoded beta molecule per two T cells was achieved by template switching. Study-wide results and limits: The long-lived group displayed more naive CD4+ cells, plus higher diversity, than the aged donors did.

Donors were healthy Caucasian individuals from Russia aged about 6 to 95. Losses at the gene ends were 4 bases for V and 9 bases for J; bases not matched to a gene: 7. This CDR3 has 15 amino acids. CDR1 and CDR2 from the germline V gene are SGHTA and FQGNSA. Then a second PCR, running about 6 to 12 cycles, was carried out with a sample-barcoded 5' primer and a J-beta primer mix. TCRdb re-called the 5' RACE reads with MiXCR, one entry per CDR3 protein. The sample comprises some 550,000 distinct CDR3 sequences, around 48% of which are singletons, and around 25% rests with the top ten. The rearrangement uses TRBV7-2 and TRBJ2-4, with TRBD1 matching 12 bases. Material for sequencing was blood. The TCR comes from a man of 80 years or more in good health. DNA of the CDR3: TGTGCCAGCAGCTCCCACGAGGGACAGGGGGCCATTCAGTACTTC. Translating it yields CASSSHEGQGAIQYF. Full variable domain (remainder filled in from reference TRBV7-2 and TRBJ2-4): GAGVSQSPSNKVTEKGKDVELRCDPISGHTALYWYRQSLGQGLEFLIYFQGNSAPDKSGLPSDRFSAERTGGSVSTLTIQRTQQEDSAVYLCASSSHEGQGAIQYFGAGTRLSVL.